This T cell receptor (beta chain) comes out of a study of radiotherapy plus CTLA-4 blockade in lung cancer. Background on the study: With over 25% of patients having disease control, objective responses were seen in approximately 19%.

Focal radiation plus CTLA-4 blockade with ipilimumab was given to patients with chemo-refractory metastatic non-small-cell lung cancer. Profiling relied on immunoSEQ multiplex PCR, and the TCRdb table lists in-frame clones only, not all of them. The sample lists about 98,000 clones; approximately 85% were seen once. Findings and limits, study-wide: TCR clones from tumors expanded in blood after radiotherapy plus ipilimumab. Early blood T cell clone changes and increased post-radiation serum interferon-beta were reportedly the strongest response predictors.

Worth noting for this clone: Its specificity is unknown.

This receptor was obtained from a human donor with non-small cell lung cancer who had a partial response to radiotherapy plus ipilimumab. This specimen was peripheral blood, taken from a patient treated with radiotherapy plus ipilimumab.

The CDR3 here is CASSESLTGDTYEQYF. As DNA, the CDR3 is TGTGCCAGCAGTGAATCCTTAACAGGGGATACCTACGAGCAGTACTTC. This sequence joins TRBV6-1 and TRBJ2-7; 7 nucleotides align to TRBD1. CDR1 and CDR2 from the germline V gene are MNHNS and SASEGT. The CDR3 has 16 amino acids. V dropped 2 bases and J dropped 2; count of bases not matched to a gene: 9.